Presented here are 15 T cell receptor beta chains from one specimen sequenced in a study of CD8+ T cells in alopecia areata. RNA, once extracted, was reverse transcribed into cDNA for use as the sequencing template. The assay was immunoSEQ multiplex PCR, and TCRdb's table has in-frame clones only and misses some. Observed in the sample are approximately 19,000 clones, none of them singletons. Markers including CD4, CD8alpha, NKG2D and NKG2ACE guided sorting of pooled cutaneous lymph node cells. The sample taken for sequencing was CD8+ T cells sorted from a lymph node. Receptors originate from a C3H/HeJ mouse with alopecia areata. Strain haplotype (MHC): H2-k.

This clone was seen at least ten times. The gene names given are mouse names. The sequenced CDR3 bases are TGTGCCAGCAGCCCCGGGACAGGGACGAACACCGGG. It codes for CASSPGTGTNTG. The complete CDR3 sequence is CASSPGTGTNTGQLYF. This chain joins TRBV19 and TRBJ2-2; TRBD1 aligns across 9 bases. The read finishes 4 residues shy of the CDR3 end, and the germline J gene is used to complete it. CDR1 and CDR2 (germline): FNHDT, SITEND (reference sequence). The CDR3 consists of 16 residues. V dropped 5 bases and J dropped 2; count of bases not matched to a gene: 7.

This clone was picked up a small number of times. The genes and germline here are from mouse. The read terminates 4 residues ahead of where the CDR3 ends, so the germline J gene completes it. The chain links TRBV19 to TRBJ2-7; D perhaps matches TRBD2 (6 bases). The CDR3 has 14 residues. Looked up from germline, CDR1 is FNHDT and CDR2 is SITEND (reference sequence). The germline V and J ends were trimmed by 0 bases and 0 bases, with 7 bases remaining between them. CDR3 residues: CASSIDGGSYEQYF. CDR3 DNA, as far as it was read: TGTGCCAGCAGTATAGATGGGGGCTCCTAT.

There are a few counts of this clone. Here the gene names and germline are mouse. The CDR3 goes on 4 residues after the read ends, and that part is filled in from the germline J gene. This chain joins TRBV19 and TRBJ2-4, with 9 bases matching TRBD2. Trimming took 4 bases from V and 3 from J; bases not matched to a gene: 6. The CDR3 sequence is 15 residues long. Germline assignment: CDR1 FNHDT and CDR2 SITEND (reference sequence). This CDR3 is CASSRDWGIQNTLYF. The part of the CDR3 DNA that was read is TGTGCCAGCAGTCGCGACTGGGGGATACAAAAC.

Many counts were recorded for this clone. Germline and genes here are mouse. The read ends 4 residues early relative to the CDR3; the germline J gene fills the gap. V gene TRBV13-3 combines with J gene TRBJ2-2, with 9 bases identical to TRBD2. With 3 bases clipped from V and 2 bases from J, the junction kept 2 bases outside the gene matches. Germline values: CDR1 NNHDY, CDR2 SYVADS. The CDR3 length is 15 residues. Partial CDR3 DNA: TGTGCCAGCAGTGGGGACTGGGAGAACACCGGG. The encoded protein is CASSGDWENTG. The full CDR3 sequence reads CASSGDWENTGQLYF. Full variable domain (rest looked up from reference TRBV13-3 and TRBJ2-2): EAAVTQSPRSKVAVTGGKVTLSCHQTNNHDYMYWYRQDTGHGLRLIHYSYVADSTEKGDIPDGYKASRPSQENFSLILELASLSQTAVYFCASSGDWENTGQLYFGEGSKLTVL.

In this sample, this clone turned up many times. Mouse gene names and germline throughout. The CDR3 end lies 4 residues beyond the end of the read and is filled in from the germline J gene. This chain connects TRBV13-1 to TRBJ1-4; tentative D call: TRBD1 (5 bases). Germline V gene data show CDR1 as NSHNY and CDR2 as SYGAGN. The CDR3 length is 12 residues. The CDR3 DNA, read in part, is TGTGCCAGCAGTGACAGGGCCGAA. Translating it yields CASSDRAE. The full CDR3 sequence reads CASSDRAERLFF.

Of note for this clone: Gene names refer to mouse genes. The CDR3 end is not reached by the read, which stops 4 residues before it; the germline J gene fills it in. The chain joins TRBV19 to TRBJ2-3; the D gene is possibly TRBD1 (5 bases). The CDR3 runs 16 residues. Germline V gene sequence: CDR1 FNHDT, CDR2 SITEND (reference sequence). Trimming shortened V by 3 bases and J by 0 bases, and 14 bases separated the two germline ends. Partial CDR3 DNA: TGTGCCAGCAGTACCCTGGACAAAACTAGTGCAGAA. Translating gives CASSTLDKTSAE. The whole CDR3 protein is CASSTLDKTSAETLYF.

As for this clone: The gene symbols are mouse symbols. The read ends 4 residues early relative to the CDR3; the germline J gene fills the gap. The J gene is TRBJ2-7, the V gene TRBV13-2, with TRBD1 matching over 9 bases. Looked up from germline, CDR1 is NNHNN and CDR2 is SYGAGS (reference sequence). Trimming removed 0 bases from V and 3 bases from J; junction bases left unmatched: 1. CDR3 length: 14 residues. The covered CDR3 bases are TGTGCCAGCGGTGATGTGACAGGGGGCTAT. Translation gives CASGDVTGGY. In full, the CDR3 is CASGDVTGGYEQYF.

This clone came up many times. Mouse germline and gene names are used. The missing CDR3 end, 4 residues past where the read stops, is filled in from the germline J gene. The V and J genes are TRBV1 and TRBJ2-1; 7 bases agree with TRBD1. Germline CDR1 reads NSQYPW; CDR2 reads LRSPGD (reference sequence). V dropped 3 bases and J dropped 2; count of bases not matched to a gene: 4. The CDR3 runs 15 residues. The CDR3 bases that were read are TGCACCTGCAGTGCCGCCGGGACAGACTATGCT. As protein: CTCSAAGTDYA. The full CDR3 protein is CTCSAAGTDYAEQFF.

This clone was observed a few times. Genes and germline come from the mouse. The read finishes 4 residues shy of the CDR3 end, and the germline J gene is used to complete it. V and J are TRBV1 and TRBJ1-1; the D is unclear. CDR1 NSQYPW and CDR2 LRSPGD come from the germline V gene (reference sequence). Trimming shortened V by 0 bases and J by 0 bases, and 8 bases separated the two germline ends. The CDR3 runs 15 residues. The CDR3: CTCSADPTTNTEVFF. The sequenced CDR3 bases are TGCACCTGCAGTGCAGATCCGACAACAAACACA. Variable domain in full (rest from reference TRBV1 and TRBJ1-1): VTLLEQNPRWRLVPRGQAVNLRCILKNSQYPWMSWYQQDLQKQLQWLFTLRSPGDKEVKSLPGADYLATRVTDTELRLQVANMSQGRTLYCTCSADPTTNTEVFFGKGTRLTVV.

In the case of this clone: The gene names given are mouse names. The CDR3 goes on 4 residues after the read ends, and that part is filled in from the germline J gene. This chain uses TRBV1 with TRBJ2-7; 12 positions match TRBD1. Germline loops: CDR1 NSQYPW, CDR2 LRSPGD (reference sequence). The CDR3 totals 15 residues. CDR3 amino acids: CTCSAEGQGADEQYF. Incomplete CDR3 DNA: TGCACCTGCAGTGCAGAGGGACAGGGGGCAGAT.

This clone has just a few counts. At residue 11, the TCRdb amino acid sequence and the translated nucleotide sequence differ, so the protein here is the DNA translation. Mouse gene names and germline throughout. The read falls 3 residues short of the CDR3 end, and the missing part is taken from the germline J gene. The chain is built from TRBV19 and TRBJ1-3; no reliable D call. Germline V gene lookup returns CDR1 FNHDT and CDR2 SITEND (reference sequence). V lost 6 bases, J lost 0 bases, and 10 bases lay in between. This CDR3 spans 14 amino acids. The CDR3 loop reads CASKTLNSGNTLYF. The part of the CDR3 DNA that was read is TGTGCCAGCAAGACACTTAATTCTGGAAATACG.

This clone occurred many times. Germline and genes here are mouse. The read terminates 4 residues before the CDR3 end, so the remaining end is supplied by the germline J gene. The genes are TRBV13-3 and TRBJ2-1, with TRBD2 matching over 10 bases. CDR3 length equals 12 residues. From germline, CDR1 is NNHDY and CDR2 SYVADS. The chain's CDR3 is CASRDWGAEQFF. CDR3 DNA, as far as it was read: TGTGCCAGCAGGGACTGGGGGGCT.

As regards this clone: Gene names and germline match the mouse. CDR3 DNA, as far as it was read: TGCACCTGCAGTGCAGAGGTGGGGGGGCCTTAT. This sequence encodes CTCSAEVGGPY. The full CDR3 is CTCSAEVGGPYEQYF. The J gene is TRBJ2-7, the V gene TRBV1; TRBD2 aligns across 9 bases. The read is 4 residues too short to cover the CDR3 end, so that end is filled in from the germline J gene. Per germline, CDR1 NSQYPW and CDR2 LRSPGD (reference sequence). This CDR3 spans 15 amino acids.

This clone occurred a few times. Mouse germline and gene names are used. The covered CDR3 bases are TGCACCTGCAGTGGGGACAGGGGTTCCAACGAA. Amino acids: CTCSGDRGSNE. The full CDR3 is CTCSGDRGSNERLFF. J is TRBJ1-4 and V is TRBV1; 10 nucleotides line up with TRBD1. The CDR3 extends 4 residues past the end of the read, so its final part is completed from the germline J gene. Germline CDR1 and CDR2: NSQYPW and LRSPGD (reference sequence). This CDR3 is built from 15 residues. After removal of 4 bases from V and 1 base from J, the junction contained 0 bases not matched to a gene.

The table lists this clone with a few counts. Mouse germline and gene names are used. With the read ending 4 residues before the CDR3 end, the germline J gene is used to fill in that end. V usage is TRBV19 and J usage is TRBJ2-4; tentatively, D is TRBD2 (6 bases). Germline-derived CDR1 and CDR2 are FNHDT and SITEND (reference sequence). The CDR3 is 13 residues long. The DNA read from the CDR3 is TGTGCCAGCAGTATAAACTGGGAAAAC. Its translation: CASSINWEN. The entire CDR3 reads CASSINWENTLYF.